This T cell receptor (beta chain) was sequenced in a study of tissue T cells after allogeneic stem cell transplantation. The CDR3 length is 13 residues. Germline lookup yields CDR1 SGHRS and CDR2 YFSETQ. Trimming left V 4 bases short and J 6 bases short, with 13 bases between. The table came from immunoSEQ multiplex PCR; TCRdb's copy has only in-frame clones and leaves some out. The sample has some 25,000 clones, about 90% seen once. The chain combines TRBV5-1 with TRBJ1-2; D unresolved. The sample here was blood, taken before transplantation. The receptor was isolated from a male donor older than 55 who later had graft-versus-host disease after an allogeneic stem cell transplant. The CDR3 here is CASSHGRANGYTF. The CDR3, as DNA: TGCGCCAGCAGCCACGGGAGGGCAAATGGCTACACCTTC.